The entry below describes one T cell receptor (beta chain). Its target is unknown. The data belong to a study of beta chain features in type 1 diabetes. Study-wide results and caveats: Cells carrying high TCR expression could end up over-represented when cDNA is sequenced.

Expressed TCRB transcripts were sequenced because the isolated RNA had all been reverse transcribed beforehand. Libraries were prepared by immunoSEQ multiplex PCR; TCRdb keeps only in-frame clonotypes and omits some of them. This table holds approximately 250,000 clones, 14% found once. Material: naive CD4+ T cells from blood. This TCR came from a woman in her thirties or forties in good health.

The CDR3 sequence is CASSHEQQGNSPLHF. CDR3 in DNA: TGTGCCAGCAGCCACGAACAGCAGGGTAATTCACCCCTCCACTTT. This chain joins TRBV4-2 and TRBJ1-6; TRBD1 is a possible D gene (5 bases). CDR1 and CDR2 (germline): LGHNA, YNFKEQ. This CDR3 is built from 15 residues. V was pared by 3 bases and J by 6 bases, with 12 bases between.